This paragraph reports one T cell receptor (beta chain). This clonotype was recorded at least ten times. The target of this receptor is not known. There are no base qualities to consult, and no much larger clone falls within one base. This sample was included in a study of Graves' ophthalmopathy and Graves' hyperthyroidism (dated by TCRdb to between 2018 and 2020). At the level of the whole study: Stable hyperthyroidism was defined as no progression to ophthalmopathy within 18 months of follow-up. The study used TCR beta repertoire signatures to distinguish Graves' ophthalmopathy from Graves' hyperthyroidism and to predict progression to ophthalmopathy. In total, 135 blood samples were TCR-sequenced: under 45 ophthalmopathy, 80 or so hyperthyroidism and roughly 17 hyperthyroidism-to-ophthalmopathy patients. A discovery set of 100 patients (43 ophthalmopathy, 55 to 60 stable hyperthyroidism) was enrolled to explore V-J signatures distinguishing ophthalmopathy from hyperthyroidism. An independent validation cohort comprised roughly 20 hyperthyroidism patients and over 15 patients who later progressed from hyperthyroidism to ophthalmopathy. In a handful of hyperthyroidism patients, the T-cell repertoires found in thyroid tissue were compared with those found in blood. Following sample collection, hyperthyroidism patients were given methimazole at a starting dose of 30 mg daily, and ophthalmopathy patients were given high-dose intravenous methylprednisolone. Study-wide findings and limitations: Most of the expanded thyroid clonotypes with a frequency above 0.001 were also detected in blood, and it was suggested that the thyroid immune response may be reflected by blood repertoires. Sample size was not statistically predetermined, and group allocation was not concealed from the investigators. In validation, the model predicted ophthalmopathy progression with 70.59% sensitivity and roughly 72% specificity; fewer than 15 predicted patients were CT-confirmed with GO in a median of around 6 months. In cross-validation, the 13-signature model distinguished ophthalmopathy from stable hyperthyroidism with just over 85% sensitivity and around 81% specificity, while in the test set the corresponding values were around 79% and 71%.

Patients with hyperthyroidism were aged 18 to 65 years, had been newly diagnosed, and had a disease duration of less than 2 months. Patients with other autoimmune diseases, uncontrolled infections, pregnancy or lactation were excluded from the study. Clinical symptoms, serum thyroxine, TRAb, thyroid ultrasound and orbital computed tomography were used for diagnosis. Trizol reagent was used to extract the total RNA, and its quality was then checked on an Agilent 2100 Bioanalyzer. TCR beta CDR3 regions were amplified from RNA transcripts for repertoire sequencing. The first round of RT-PCR was done with HTBI primers and the Qiagen OneStep RT-PCR kit, and was followed by a second round of multiplex PCR, then size selection and purification. The libraries underwent paired-end sequencing with 100 bp reads on an Illumina HiSeq2000. Per the authors' processing: SOAPnuke was used to process the reads, removing any read that contained adapters or uncalled bases, had a mean Phred below 15, or lacked an exact match to the constant primer or identifier. COPE v1.2.5 was used to merge high-quality paired reads. Each unique nucleotide sequence was treated as a clonotype, and MiTCR v1.1 was used to align the clonotypes to the IMGT TRB V, D and J references. Only V-J combinations with frequency above 0.0001 were analysed, covering 99% to 99.2% of repertoires. For each V-J combination, a TCR clonal expansion and chaos score was defined as F50 clonal expansion divided by the chaos observed in the TCRdist matrix. Welch's t-statistics and random forest were used to reduce the features to about a dozen V-J combinations, which were then used as input to a naive Bayes classifier. Thyroid-blood repertoire similarity was quantified with the Morisita-Horn index. TCRdb handled the public reads itself, with Q25 trimming in fastp and clone calling in MiXCR, and kept productive beta chains. A single entry per CDR3 protein holds the most common genes and DNA from its merged rows. The V and J calls were determined by TCRdb, not by the authors. This sample comprises about 590,000 distinct CDR3 sequences, about two fifths of them detected only once. The ten largest clonotypes hold approximately 4.1% of the sample.

Compared with germline, V lacks 6 bases and J lacks 5 bases; bases without a gene match: 5. CDR3 length: 14 amino acids, cysteine to phenylalanine. Left in the record is the CDR3 DNA by itself, 42 bases read in frame from the first base. In the germline V gene (reference sequence), CDR1 corresponds to DFQATT and CDR2 to SNEGSKA. The V and J genes are TRBV20-1 and TRBJ2-5; 14 central nucleotides agree with TRBD2. This clonotype was sampled from an adult man with Graves' hyperthyroidism. The sequencing input was peripheral blood or thyroid tissue (not recorded which). The sequence in DNA is TGCAGTGCAAGACTAGCGGGAGGGTCTGAGACCCAGTACTTC. Translated, it gives CSARLAGGSETQYF.